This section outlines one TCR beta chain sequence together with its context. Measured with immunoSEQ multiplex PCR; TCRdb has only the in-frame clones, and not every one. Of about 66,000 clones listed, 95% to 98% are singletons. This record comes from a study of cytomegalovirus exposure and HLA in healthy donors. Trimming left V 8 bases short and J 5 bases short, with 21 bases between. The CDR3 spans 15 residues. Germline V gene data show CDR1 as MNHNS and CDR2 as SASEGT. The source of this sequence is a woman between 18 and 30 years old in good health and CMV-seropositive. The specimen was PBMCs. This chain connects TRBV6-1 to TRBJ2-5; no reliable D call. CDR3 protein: CASATARSVWETQYF. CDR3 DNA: TGTGCCAGCGCGACGGCTAGGAGTGTGTGGGAGACCCAGTACTTC.